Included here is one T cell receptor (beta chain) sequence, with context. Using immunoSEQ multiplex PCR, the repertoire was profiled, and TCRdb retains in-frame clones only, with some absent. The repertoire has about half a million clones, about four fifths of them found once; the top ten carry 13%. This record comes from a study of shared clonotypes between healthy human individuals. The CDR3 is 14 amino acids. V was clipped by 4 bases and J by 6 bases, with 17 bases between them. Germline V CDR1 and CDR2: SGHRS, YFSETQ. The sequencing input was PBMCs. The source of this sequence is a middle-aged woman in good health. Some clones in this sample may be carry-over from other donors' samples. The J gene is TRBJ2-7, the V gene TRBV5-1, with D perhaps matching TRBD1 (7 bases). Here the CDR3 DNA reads TGCGCCAGCAGCGGGGGACAGCGGGCAAGCGAGCAGTACTTC. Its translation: CASSGGQRASEQYF.